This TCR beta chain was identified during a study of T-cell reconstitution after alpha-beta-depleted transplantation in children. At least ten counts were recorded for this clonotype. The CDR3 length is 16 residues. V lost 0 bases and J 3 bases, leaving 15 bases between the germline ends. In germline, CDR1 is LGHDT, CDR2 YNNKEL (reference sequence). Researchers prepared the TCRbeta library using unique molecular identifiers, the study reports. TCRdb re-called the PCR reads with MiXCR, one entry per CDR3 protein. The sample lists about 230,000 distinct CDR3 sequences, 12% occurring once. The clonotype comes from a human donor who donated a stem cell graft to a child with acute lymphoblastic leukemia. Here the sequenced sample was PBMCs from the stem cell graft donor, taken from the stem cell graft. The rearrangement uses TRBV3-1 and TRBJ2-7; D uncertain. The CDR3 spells CASSQDLRNGDYEQYF. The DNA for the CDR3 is TGTGCCAGCAGCCAAGATTTGAGGAATGGGGACTACGAGCAGTACTTC.